This T cell receptor (beta chain) stems from a study of blood T cell repertoires in COVID-19. About the study: The origin of the acute and convalescent COVID-19 samples was the United States, Italy and Spain.

During active infection, Seattle patients enrolled and were then monitored through disease. The trim removed 4 bases at V and 3 bases at J, leaving 8 bases unmatched. Germline CDR1 SGHNT, CDR2 YENEEA. This CDR3 is built from 16 residues. Authors' analysis steps: Quantification of nucleated cells was approximated via reference gene primer amplification. Method: immunoSEQ multiplex PCR; TCRdb's copy keeps in-frame clones and lacks some. V and J calls and clone size follow that table, whereas D and trimming were derived from the DNA. The table includes around 330,000 clones, about 91% detected once. The rearrangement joins TRBV11-3 to TRBJ2-5, with 10 bases fitting TRBD1. This sequence was found in a woman younger than 45 with COVID-19, enrolled during active disease. The sample comprised peripheral blood. This chain's CDR3 is CASSSWGGTGEETQYF. The CDR3 nucleotides read TGTGCCAGCAGCTCCTGGGGGGGGACAGGGGAAGAGACCCAGTACTTC. Combining the CDR3 with reference TRBV11-3 and TRBJ2-5 gives the whole variable domain EAGVVQSPRYKIIEKKQPVAFWCNPISGHNTLYWYLQNLGQGPELLIRYENEEAVDDSQLPKDRFSAERLKGVDSTLKIQPAELGDSAVYLCASSSWGGTGEETQYFGPGTRLLVL.